The clone carrying this T cell receptor beta chain was recorded at least ten times. Antigen specificity is unknown. One end of the junction is discordant with germline, which a read error may explain. The data derive from a study of glioma-infiltrating T cells. TCR alpha and beta CDR3 regions were amplified from RNA using iRepertoire nested multiplex PCR. Input was about 85-400 ng of tissue mRNA or PBMC total RNA. One entry per CDR3 protein, called by TCRdb with MiXCR from the multiplex PCR reads. This table holds fewer than 110,000 distinct CDR3 sequences, about 28% found once. Overall study results and limits: Tissue and blood shared very few CDR3 sequences. Tissue-blood divergence was below expectation in non-neoplastic patients, above in gliomas.

The sequenced sample was glioma tissue, nonneoplastic brain tissue, or PBMCs (not recorded which). This sequence was found in a human donor with low-grade glioma or glioblastoma, undergoing nonglioma brain surgery, or in good health (not recorded which).

The CDR3 nucleotides are TGTGCCAGCAGCTTATTACAAGGGGAGCTGTTTTTT. It translates to CASSLLQGELFF. The chain joins TRBV28 to TRBJ2-2; D is undetermined. Germline loops: CDR1 MDHEN, CDR2 SYDVKM. This CDR3 region has 12 residues.